This T cell receptor (beta chain) originates from a study of long-term antiretroviral therapy in people with HIV. Whole-study results and caveats: Increased diversity was seen after ART, yet it remained lower than in transplant donor controls. Regardless of time point, clones expanded before ART dominated the repertoire. Repertoires in HIV (unlike those of controls) had narrower CDR3 length ranges.

Samples were assayed with immunoSEQ v3.0 at survey level. Using immunoSEQ multiplex PCR, the repertoire was profiled, and TCRdb retains in-frame clones only, with some absent. The data contain approximately 30,000 clones, less than 90% of them seen just once; the ten biggest clones take up 6.2%. The germline V gene encodes CDR1 SGHVS and CDR2 FNYEAQ. V was cut by 5 bases and J by 3 bases, with 5 bases left in between. The CDR3 covers 12 residues. As to this clone: Its matching antigen is unknown.

This chain connects TRBV7-6 to TRBJ2-1, with D hard to call. The sequencing here drew on unsorted PBMCs, taken 0.4 years after starting antiretroviral therapy. The source of this sequence is a man aged 18 to 35 with HIV. CDR3 DNA sequence: TGTGCCAGCAGCAAAAACTACAATGAGCAGTTCTTC. Translation: CASSKNYNEQFF.